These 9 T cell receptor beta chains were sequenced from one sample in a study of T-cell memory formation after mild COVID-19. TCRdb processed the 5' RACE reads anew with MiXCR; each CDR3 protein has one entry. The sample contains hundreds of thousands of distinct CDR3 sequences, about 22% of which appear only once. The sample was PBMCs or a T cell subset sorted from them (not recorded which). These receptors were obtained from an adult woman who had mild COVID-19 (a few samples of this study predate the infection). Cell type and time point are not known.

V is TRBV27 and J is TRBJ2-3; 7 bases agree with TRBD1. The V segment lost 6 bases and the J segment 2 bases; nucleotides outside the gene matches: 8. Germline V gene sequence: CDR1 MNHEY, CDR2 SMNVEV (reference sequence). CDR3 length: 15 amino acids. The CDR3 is CASRTTGLFTDTQYF. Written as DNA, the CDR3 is TGTGCCAGCAGGACGACAGGGTTATTCACAGATACGCAGTATTTT.

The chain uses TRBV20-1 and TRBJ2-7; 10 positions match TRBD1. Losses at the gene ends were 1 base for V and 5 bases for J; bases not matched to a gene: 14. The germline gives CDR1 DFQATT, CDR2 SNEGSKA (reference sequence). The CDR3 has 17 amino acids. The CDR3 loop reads CSARASLRDRGPNEQYF. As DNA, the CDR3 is TGCAGTGCTAGAGCTTCTCTCCGGGACAGGGGTCCCAACGAGCAGTACTTC.

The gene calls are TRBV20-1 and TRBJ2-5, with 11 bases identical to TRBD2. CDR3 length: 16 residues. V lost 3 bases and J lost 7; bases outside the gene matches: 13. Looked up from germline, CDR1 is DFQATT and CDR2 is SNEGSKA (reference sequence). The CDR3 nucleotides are TGCAGTGCTAGCACCCCTAGCGGGGGGAATAAGCGGACCCAGTACTTC. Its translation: CSASTPSGGNKRTQYF.

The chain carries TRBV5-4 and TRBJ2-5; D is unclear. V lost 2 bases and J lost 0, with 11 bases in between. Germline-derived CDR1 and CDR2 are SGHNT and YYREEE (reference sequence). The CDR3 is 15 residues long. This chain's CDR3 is CASSLSAEYQETQYF. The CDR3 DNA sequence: TGTGCCAGCAGCTTATCCGCGGAGTACCAAGAGACCCAGTACTTC.

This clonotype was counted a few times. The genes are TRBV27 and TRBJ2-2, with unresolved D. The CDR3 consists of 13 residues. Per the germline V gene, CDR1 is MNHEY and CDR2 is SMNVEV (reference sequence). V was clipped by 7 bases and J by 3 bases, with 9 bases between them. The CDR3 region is CASKTEYTGELFF. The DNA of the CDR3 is TGTGCCAGCAAGACGGAGTACACCGGGGAGCTGTTTTTT.

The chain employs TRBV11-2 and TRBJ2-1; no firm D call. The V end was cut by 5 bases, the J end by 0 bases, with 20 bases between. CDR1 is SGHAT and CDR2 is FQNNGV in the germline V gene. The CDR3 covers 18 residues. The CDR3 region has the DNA TGTGCCAGCAGCGGTATGTCCGGCACCATACACTCCTACAATGAGCAGTTCTTC. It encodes CASSGMSGTIHSYNEQFF.

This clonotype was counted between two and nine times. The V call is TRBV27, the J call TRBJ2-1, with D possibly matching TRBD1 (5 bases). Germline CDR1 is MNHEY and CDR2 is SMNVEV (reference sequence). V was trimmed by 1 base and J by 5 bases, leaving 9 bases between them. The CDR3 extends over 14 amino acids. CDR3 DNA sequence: TGTGCCAGCAGTTTATTATTGACAGACAATGAGCAGTTCTTC. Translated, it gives CASSLLLTDNEQFF.

Here the CDR3 reads CASQRGGPYEQYF. CDR3 DNA: TGTGCCAGCCAACGGGGGGGCCCCTACGAGCAGTACTTC. The chain is built from TRBV6-5 and TRBJ2-7; 8 bases are shared with TRBD2. With 8 bases clipped from V and 2 bases from J, the junction kept 5 bases outside the gene matches. Germline V gives CDR1 MNHEY, CDR2 SVGAGI. The CDR3 covers 13 residues.

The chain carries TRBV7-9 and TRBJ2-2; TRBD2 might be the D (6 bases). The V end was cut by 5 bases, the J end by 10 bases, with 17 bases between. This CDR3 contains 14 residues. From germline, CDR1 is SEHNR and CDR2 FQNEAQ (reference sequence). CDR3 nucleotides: TGTGCCAGCAGCCCGCCCGGGGTAGCGGTGGAGCTGTTTTTT. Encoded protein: CASSPPGVAVELFF. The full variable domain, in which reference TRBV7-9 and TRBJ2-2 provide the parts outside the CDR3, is DTGVSQNPRHKITKRGQNVTFRCDPISEHNRLYWYRQTLGQGPEFLTYFQNEAQLEKSRLLSDRFSAERPKGSFSTLEIQRTEQGDSAMYLCASSPPGVAVELFFGEGSRLTVL.